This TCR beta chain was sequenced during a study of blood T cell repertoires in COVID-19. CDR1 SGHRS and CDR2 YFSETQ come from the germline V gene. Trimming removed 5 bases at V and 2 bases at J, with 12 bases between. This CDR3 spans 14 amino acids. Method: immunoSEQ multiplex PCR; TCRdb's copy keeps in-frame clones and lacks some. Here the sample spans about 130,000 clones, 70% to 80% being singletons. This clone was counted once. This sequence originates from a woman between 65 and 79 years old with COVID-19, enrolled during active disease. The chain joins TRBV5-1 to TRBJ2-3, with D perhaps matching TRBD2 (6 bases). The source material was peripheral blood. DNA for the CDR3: TGCGCCAGCAGGGGCGGGGCGCCCACAGATACGCAGTATTTT. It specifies CASRGGAPTDTQYF.